This T cell receptor (beta chain) derives from a study of T cell repertoires in cytomegalovirus infection. Study-wide background: HLA-C-restricted CMV epitopes, recently identified, and well-studied HLA-B-restricted ones were used by the study. Matching HLA type and CMV infection were both indicated by public TCR beta signatures.

Each CDR3 protein is one row after TCRdb ran MiXCR on the reads. The sample comprises 550,000 to 850,000 distinct CDR3 sequences, around 35% of which are singletons, and roughly 18% rests with the top ten. CDR3 length: 13 amino acids. Germline V gene data show CDR1 as DFQATT and CDR2 as SNEGSKA (reference sequence). Trimming left V 1 base short and J 2 bases short, with 6 bases between. In the case of this clonotype: Its specificity is not known.

Findings and limits, study-wide: HLA-C-restricted TCR beta clonotypes specific for CMV led the ex vivo response.

V is TRBV20-1 and J is TRBJ1-3; D remains ambiguous. The receptor's source is a human donor in good health (CMV status not recorded). Some clones in this sample may be carry-over from other donors' samples. Sequencing used cultured PBMCs, obtained from culture after CMV antigen stimulation. The CDR3 DNA follows: TGCAGTGCTAGAGCGGGGACTGGAAACACCATATATTTT. Translation gives CSARAGTGNTIYF.